Below are 18 T cell receptor beta chains sequenced from a single sample in a study of blood T cell repertoires in COVID-19. Repertoires were generated with immunoSEQ multiplex PCR, while TCRdb's copy carries only in-frame clones and drops some. The sample shows 150,000 to 160,000 clones, about three quarters of them seen only once. The sample was peripheral blood. Receptors were obtained from an elderly man with acute or convalescent COVID-19.

Written as DNA, the CDR3 is TGCGCCAGCAGCATTGGGGACAGGGCAGTTTATTCACCCCTCCACTTT. Amino acid sequence: CASSIGDRAVYSPLHF. This chain uses TRBV5-1 with TRBJ1-6, with 9 bases lining up with TRBD1. The junction had 10 bases not matched to a gene; V was cut back by 4 bases and J by 8 bases. Per the germline V gene, CDR1 is SGHRS and CDR2 is YFSETQ. The CDR3 spans 16 residues. The full variable domain, completed using reference TRBV5-1 and TRBJ1-6, is KAGVTQTPRYLIKTRGQQVTLSCSPISGHRSVSWYQQTPGQGLQFLFEYFSETQRNKGNFPGRFSGRQFSNSRSEMNVSTLELGDSALYLCASSIGDRAVYSPLHFGNGTRLTVT.

This chain joins TRBV30 and TRBJ1-2; 10 bases fit TRBD1. The germline gives CDR1 GTSNPN, CDR2 SVGIG (reference sequence). Unmatched junction bases numbered 12, after V lost 4 bases and J lost 10 bases. There are 14 residues in the CDR3. The CDR3: CAWTKPRQGALYTF. CDR3 nucleotides: TGTGCCTGGACAAAACCCCGACAGGGGGCCCTCTACACCTTC.

This clone was picked up a small number of times. The chain joins TRBV11-2 to TRBJ1-1, with D unresolved. The CDR3 consists of 16 residues. V was cut by 4 bases and J by 0 bases, with 15 bases left in between. The germline CDR1 and CDR2 sequences are SGHAT and FQNNGV. CDR3 region: CASSSRAQTLNTEAFF. CDR3 in DNA: TGTGCCAGCAGCTCCAGAGCGCAGACCTTGAACACTGAAGCTTTCTTT. The complete variable domain, with remaining parts taken from reference TRBV11-2 and TRBJ1-1, reads EAGVAQSPRYKIIEKRQSVAFWCNPISGHATLYWYQQILGQGPKLLIQFQNNGVVDDSQLPKDRFSAERLKGVDSTLKIQPAKLEDSAVYLCASSSRAQTLNTEAFFGQGTRLTVV.

This chain joins TRBV5-1 and TRBJ2-3, with 8 bases identical to TRBD2. The V gene's germline CDR1 is SGHRS and CDR2 YFSETQ. V lost 7 bases, J lost 1 base, and 5 bases stayed unmatched. This CDR3 contains 14 residues. The CDR3 nucleotides are TGCGCCAGCCGTATCGGGGGGGGCACAGATACGCAGTATTTT. Protein: CASRIGGGTDTQYF.

The gene calls are TRBV2 and TRBJ2-1; 13 bases fit TRBD2. There are 18 residues in the CDR3. Per the germline V gene, CDR1 is SNHLY and CDR2 is FYNNEI. V was pared by 7 bases and J by 6 bases, with 15 bases of the junction left unmatched. The CDR3 nucleotides are TGTGCCAGCATGACGTCACGTTCCGGGACTAGCGGGGTCAATGAGCAGTTCTTC. Translation gives CASMTSRSGTSGVNEQFF.

This chain uses TRBV5-4 with TRBJ2-5, with 8 bases fitting TRBD1. V lost 0 bases to trimming and J lost 4 bases; unmatched junction nucleotides: 8. This CDR3 has 16 residues. Germline V lookup: CDR1 SGHNT, CDR2 YYREEE (reference sequence). The DNA for the CDR3 is TGTGCCAGCAGCTTGGGGACAGGGTACCCAGCAGAGACCCAGTACTTC. As protein: CASSLGTGYPAETQYF.

The sample holds one count of this clone. The chain joins TRBV6-6 to TRBJ1-1; TRBD1 might be the D (5 bases). The CDR3 spans 14 residues. V lost 6 bases and J 5 bases, leaving 16 bases between the germline ends. Germline CDR1 and CDR2: MNHNY and SVGAGI (reference sequence). The CDR3 sequence: CASRSSGGGTEAFF. CDR3 DNA: TGTGCCAGCAGATCCAGTGGGGGAGGAACTGAAGCTTTCTTT.

The CDR3 spells CASSQESLAGGLGSYNEQFF. The DNA of the CDR3 is TGTGCCAGCAGCCAAGAGTCCCTAGCGGGGGGGCTGGGGTCCTACAATGAGCAGTTCTTC. This rearrangement joins TRBV3-1 (or the pseudogene TRBV3-2) to TRBJ2-1, with TRBD2 matching over 12 bases. Germline trimming cut 0 bases from V and 1 base from J; bases unmatched to any gene: 10. Germline assignment: CDR1 LGHDT and CDR2 YNNKEL (reference sequence). This CDR3 contains 20 residues.

The chain couples TRBV28 to TRBJ2-1, with 11 bases lining up with TRBD2. This CDR3 has 13 amino acids. Germline values: CDR1 MDHEN, CDR2 SYDVKM. After removal of 10 bases from V and 9 bases from J, the junction contained 8 bases not matched to a gene. For the CDR3, the DNA is TGTGCCACGACTAGCGGGGTGCGAGGTGAGCAGTTCTTC. This gives the protein CATTSGVRGEQFF.

The chain couples TRBV5-6 to TRBJ2-2; TRBD1 is a possible D gene (6 bases). From germline, CDR1 is SGHDT and CDR2 YYEEEE. This CDR3 is 14 amino acids long. V dropped 6 bases and J dropped 7 bases, with 16 bases sitting between them. The CDR3 sequence is CASNPRQVFGELFF. The CDR3 DNA sequence: TGTGCCAGCAACCCGCGACAGGTCTTCGGGGAGCTGTTTTTT.

The chain is built from TRBV7-2 and TRBJ2-7; 7 bases are a match to TRBD1. This CDR3 is built from 13 residues. With V trimmed by 7 bases and J by 6 bases, 9 bases remained unmatched. Germline lookup yields CDR1 SGHTA and CDR2 FQGNSA. In DNA, the CDR3 is TGTGCCAGCAACCACGACAGGGCCCGCGAGCAGTACTTC. Translation: CASNHDRAREQYF.

V usage is TRBV5-1 and J usage is TRBJ1-1; no definite D call. CDR1 and CDR2 from the germline V gene are SGHRS and YFSETQ. Trimming removed 1 base at V and 1 base at J, with 5 bases between. The CDR3 runs to 13 residues. For the CDR3, the DNA is TGCGCCAGCAGCTTGTTTCAGAACACTGAAGCTTTCTTT. Protein: CASSLFQNTEAFF.

The chain uses TRBV27 and TRBJ2-3; tentative D call: TRBD1 (5 bases). CDR3 length equals 15 residues. Trimming shortened V by 0 bases and J by 3 bases, and 10 bases separated the two germline ends. Germline V gene lookup returns CDR1 MNHEY and CDR2 SMNVEV (reference sequence). CDR3 coding DNA: TGTGCCAGCAGTTTATCCGGGCAGGGTACAGATACGCAGTATTTT. Residues: CASSLSGQGTDTQYF.

The V call is TRBV28, the J call TRBJ1-1, with 7 nucleotides matching TRBD1. This CDR3 spans 14 amino acids. Germline values: CDR1 MDHEN, CDR2 SYDVKM. With 6 bases clipped from V and 4 bases from J, the junction kept 8 bases outside the gene matches. The CDR3 sequence is CASRPGTAFTEAFF. The CDR3 DNA sequence: TGTGCCAGCAGACCCGGGACAGCCTTCACTGAAGCTTTCTTT.

The chain joins TRBV7-3 to TRBJ2-1, with TRBD2 matching 7 bases. V lost 5 bases to trimming and J lost 6 bases; unmatched junction nucleotides: 4. Germline lookup yields CDR1 SGHTA and CDR2 FQGTGA. The CDR3 consists of 13 residues. Written as DNA, the CDR3 is TGTGCCAGCAGCAAACTAGCGAGCAATGAGCAGTTCTTC. Its protein product is CASSKLASNEQFF. The full variable domain, rest sourced from reference TRBV7-3 and TRBJ2-1, is GAGVSQTPSNKVTEKGKYVELRCDPISGHTALYWYRQSLGQGPEFLIYFQGTGAADDSGLPNDRFFAVRPEGSVSTLKIQRTERGDSAVYLCASSKLASNEQFFGPGTRLTVL.

V is TRBV20-1 and J is TRBJ2-7; 7 positions match TRBD2. CDR1 DFQATT and CDR2 SNEGSKA come from the germline V gene (reference sequence). This CDR3 has 11 residues. The V gene end was trimmed by 7 bases and the J gene end by 0 bases; junction bases not matched to a gene: 0. The CDR3 sequence: CSGGGSYEQYF. The CDR3 region has the DNA TGCAGTGGGGGGGGCTCCTACGAGCAGTACTTC.

This chain links TRBV28 with TRBJ1-2, with 11 bases that match TRBD1. Germline CDR1 is MDHEN and CDR2 is SYDVKM. The ends lost 5 bases at V and 6 bases at J; junction bases unmatched: 8. The CDR3 loop spans 15 amino acids. The CDR3 DNA follows: TGTGCCAGCAGTGCCGGGACAGGGGGGTCCGATGGCTACACCTTC. Translated: CASSAGTGGSDGYTF.

The gene calls are TRBV7-6 and TRBJ2-2; D uncertain. Germline CDR1 reads SGHVS; CDR2 reads FNYEAQ. Deletions cut 10 bases from V and 5 bases from J, with 8 bases between. The CDR3 is made up of 11 amino acids. The CDR3 DNA follows: TGTGCCACCGGAGAAACCGGGGAGCTGTTTTTT. Protein product: CATGETGELFF.